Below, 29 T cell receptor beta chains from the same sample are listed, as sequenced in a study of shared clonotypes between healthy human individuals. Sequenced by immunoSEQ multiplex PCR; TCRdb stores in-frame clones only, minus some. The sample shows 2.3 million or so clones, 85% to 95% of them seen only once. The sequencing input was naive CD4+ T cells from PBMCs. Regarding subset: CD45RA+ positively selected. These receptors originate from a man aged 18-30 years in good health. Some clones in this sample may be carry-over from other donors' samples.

CDR3 sequence: CASSKDRDRGNYEQFF. The CDR3 DNA reads as TGCGCCAGCAGCAAGGACCGGGACAGGGGGAATTATGAGCAGTTCTTC. The chain uses TRBV5-1 and TRBJ2-1; TRBD1 matches 11 bases. V dropped 4 bases and J dropped 8; count of bases not matched to a gene: 11. The germline V gene encodes CDR1 SGHRS and CDR2 YFSETQ. This CDR3 spans 16 amino acids.

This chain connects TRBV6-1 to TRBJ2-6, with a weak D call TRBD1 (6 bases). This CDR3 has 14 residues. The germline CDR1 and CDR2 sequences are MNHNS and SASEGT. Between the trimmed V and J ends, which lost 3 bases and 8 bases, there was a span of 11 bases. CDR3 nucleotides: TGTGCCAGCAGTGATACAGGGACATCCAACGTCCTGACTTTC. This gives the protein CASSDTGTSNVLTF.

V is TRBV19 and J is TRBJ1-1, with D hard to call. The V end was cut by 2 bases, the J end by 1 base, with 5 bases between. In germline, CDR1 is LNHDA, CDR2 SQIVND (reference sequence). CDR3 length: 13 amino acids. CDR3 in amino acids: CASSIWENTEAFF. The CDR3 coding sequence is TGTGCCAGTAGTATATGGGAGAACACTGAAGCTTTCTTT.

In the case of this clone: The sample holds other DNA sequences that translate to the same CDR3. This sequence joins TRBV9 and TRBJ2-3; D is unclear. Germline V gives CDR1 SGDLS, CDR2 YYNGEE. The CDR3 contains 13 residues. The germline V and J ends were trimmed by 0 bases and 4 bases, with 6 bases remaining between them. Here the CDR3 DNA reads TGTGCCAGCAGCGTAGGGGGTGCAGATACGCAGTATTTT. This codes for CASSVGGADTQYF.

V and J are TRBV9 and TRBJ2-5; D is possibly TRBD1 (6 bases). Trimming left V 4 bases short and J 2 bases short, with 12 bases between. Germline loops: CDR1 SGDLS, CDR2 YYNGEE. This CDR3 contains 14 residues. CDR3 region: CASSTGQLQETQYF. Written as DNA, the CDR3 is TGTGCCAGCAGCACCGGACAGCTGCAAGAGACCCAGTACTTC.

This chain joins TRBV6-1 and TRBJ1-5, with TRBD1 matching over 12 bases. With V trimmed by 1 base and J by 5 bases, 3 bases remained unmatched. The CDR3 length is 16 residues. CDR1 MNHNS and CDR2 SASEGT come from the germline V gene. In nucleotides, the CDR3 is TGTGCCAGCAGTGAAGTGGGACAGGGGGCCTATCAGCCCCAGCATTTT. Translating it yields CASSEVGQGAYQPQHF.

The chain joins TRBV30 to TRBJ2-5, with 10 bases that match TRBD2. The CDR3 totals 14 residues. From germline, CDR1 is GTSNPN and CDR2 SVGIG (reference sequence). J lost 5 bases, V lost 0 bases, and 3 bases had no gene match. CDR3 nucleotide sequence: TGTGCCTGGAGTGTTCCAGCGGGAGGGGAGACCCAGTACTTC. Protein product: CAWSVPAGGETQYF. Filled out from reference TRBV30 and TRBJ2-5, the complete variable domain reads SQTIHQWPATLVQPVGSPLSLECTVEGTSNPNLYWYRQAAGRGLQLLFYSVGIGQISSEVPQNLSASRPQDRQFILSSKKLLLSDSGFYLCAWSVPAGGETQYFGPGTRLLVL.

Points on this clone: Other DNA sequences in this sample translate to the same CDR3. The CDR3 DNA reads as TGTGCCAGCAGCTTAACGCAGGGGAACACTGAAGCTTTCTTT. It translates to CASSLTQGNTEAFF. V usage is TRBV7-3 and J usage is TRBJ1-1; tentatively, D is TRBD1 (5 bases). CDR3 length: 14 amino acids. Trimming cost V 0 bases and J 1 base, with 6 bases left between them. Germline CDR1 is SGHTA and CDR2 is FQGTGA.

The CDR3 loop is CASSSRSTSTDTQYF. Here the CDR3 DNA reads TGTGCCAGCAGCTCTCGGAGCACTAGCACAGATACGCAGTATTTT. The chain has TRBV7-8 and TRBJ2-3; D not resolved. Trimming stripped 4 bases from V and 0 bases from J, with 11 bases between. Germline V gene sequence: CDR1 SGHVS, CDR2 FQNEAQ. The CDR3 is 15 amino acids.

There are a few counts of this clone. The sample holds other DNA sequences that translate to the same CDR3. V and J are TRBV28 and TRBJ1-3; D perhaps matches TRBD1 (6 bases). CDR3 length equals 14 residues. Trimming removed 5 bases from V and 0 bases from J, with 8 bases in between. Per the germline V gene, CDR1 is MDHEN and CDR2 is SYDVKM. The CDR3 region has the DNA TGTGCCAGCAGTACAGGGTTCTCTGGAAACACCATATATTTT. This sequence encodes CASSTGFSGNTIYF.

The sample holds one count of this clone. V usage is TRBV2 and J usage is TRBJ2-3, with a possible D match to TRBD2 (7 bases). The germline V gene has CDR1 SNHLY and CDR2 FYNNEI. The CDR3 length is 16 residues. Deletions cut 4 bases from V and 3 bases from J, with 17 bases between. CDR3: CASSARGVRGTDTQYF. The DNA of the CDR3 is TGTGCCAGCAGTGCCCGGGGGGTTAGGGGGACAGATACGCAGTATTTT.

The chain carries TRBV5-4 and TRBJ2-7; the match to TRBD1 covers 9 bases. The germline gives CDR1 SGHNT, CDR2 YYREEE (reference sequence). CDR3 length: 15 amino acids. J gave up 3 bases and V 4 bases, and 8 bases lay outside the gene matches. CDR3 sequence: CASSRPLDRGYEQYF. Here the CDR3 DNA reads TGTGCCAGCAGCAGACCCCTGGACAGGGGCTACGAGCAGTACTTC.

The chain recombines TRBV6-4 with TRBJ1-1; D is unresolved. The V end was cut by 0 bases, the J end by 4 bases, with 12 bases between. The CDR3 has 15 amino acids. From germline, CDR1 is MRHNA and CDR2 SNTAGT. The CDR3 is CASSDSGGPTTEAFF. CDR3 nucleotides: TGTGCCAGCAGTGACTCAGGCGGACCGACCACTGAAGCTTTCTTT.

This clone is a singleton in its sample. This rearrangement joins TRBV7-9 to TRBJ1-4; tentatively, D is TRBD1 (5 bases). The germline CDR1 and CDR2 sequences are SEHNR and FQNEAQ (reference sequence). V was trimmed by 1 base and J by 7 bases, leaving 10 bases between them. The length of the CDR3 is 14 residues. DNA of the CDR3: TGTGCCAGCAGCTTAGGGGGCAGGGTTGAAAAACTGTTTTTT. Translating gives CASSLGGRVEKLFF.

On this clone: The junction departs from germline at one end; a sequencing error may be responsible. CDR3 protein: CSAGDRGF. CDR3 bases: TGCAGCGCAGGGGACAGGGGATTT. The rearrangement links TRBV29-1 to TRBJ2-3; TRBD1 matches at 10 bases. This CDR3 is built from 8 residues. The germline V gene encodes CDR1 SQVTM and CDR2 ANQGSEA.

In nucleotides, the CDR3 is TGTGCCAGCAGCTTAGCGCCGGTAGCGGGAGTGAATGAGCAGTTCTTC. It specifies CASSLAPVAGVNEQFF. V and J are TRBV7-2 and TRBJ2-1; the match to TRBD2 covers 9 bases. V lost 0 bases and J lost 7; bases outside the gene matches: 7. CDR1 and CDR2 (germline): SGHTA, FQGNSA. The CDR3 is 16 amino acids.

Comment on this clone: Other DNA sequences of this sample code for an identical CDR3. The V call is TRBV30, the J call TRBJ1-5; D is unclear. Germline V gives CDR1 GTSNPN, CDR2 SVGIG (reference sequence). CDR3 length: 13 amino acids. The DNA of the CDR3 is TGTGCGTGGGCGTCCGGTAGCAATCAGCCCCAGCATTTT. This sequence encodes CAWASGSNQPQHF.

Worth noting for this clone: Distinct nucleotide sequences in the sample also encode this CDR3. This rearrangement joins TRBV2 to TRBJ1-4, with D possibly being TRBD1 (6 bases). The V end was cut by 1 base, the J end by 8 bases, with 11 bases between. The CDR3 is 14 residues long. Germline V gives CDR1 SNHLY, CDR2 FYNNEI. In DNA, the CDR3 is TGTGCCAGCAGTGAAGGGGGGGCGGGAGAAAAACTGTTTTTT. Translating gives CASSEGGAGEKLFF.

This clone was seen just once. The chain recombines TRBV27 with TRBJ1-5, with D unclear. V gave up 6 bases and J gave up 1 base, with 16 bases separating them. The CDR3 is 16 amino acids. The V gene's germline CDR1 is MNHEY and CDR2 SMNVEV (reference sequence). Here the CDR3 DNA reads TGTGCCAGCAGCCCCCGTTGGGGAGACAGCAATCAGCCCCAGCATTTT. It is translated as CASSPRWGDSNQPQHF.

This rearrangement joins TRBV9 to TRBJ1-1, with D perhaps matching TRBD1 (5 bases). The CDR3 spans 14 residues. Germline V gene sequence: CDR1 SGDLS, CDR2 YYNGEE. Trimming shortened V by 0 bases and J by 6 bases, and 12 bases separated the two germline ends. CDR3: CASSVATRGSEAFF. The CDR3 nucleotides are TGTGCCAGCAGCGTAGCTACGAGGGGTTCTGAAGCTTTCTTT. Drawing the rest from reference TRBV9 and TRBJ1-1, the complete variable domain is DSGVTQTPKHLITATGQRVTLRCSPRSGDLSVYWYQQSLDQGLQFLIQYYNGEERAKGNILERFSAQQFPDLHSELNLSSLELGDSALYFCASSVATRGSEAFFGQGTRLTVV.

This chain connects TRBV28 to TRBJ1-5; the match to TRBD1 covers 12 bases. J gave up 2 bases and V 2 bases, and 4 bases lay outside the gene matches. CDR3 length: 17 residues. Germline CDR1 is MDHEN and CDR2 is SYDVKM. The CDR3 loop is CASSLGTGGVGNQPQHF. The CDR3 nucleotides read TGTGCCAGCAGTTTAGGGACAGGGGGCGTTGGCAATCAGCCCCAGCATTTT.

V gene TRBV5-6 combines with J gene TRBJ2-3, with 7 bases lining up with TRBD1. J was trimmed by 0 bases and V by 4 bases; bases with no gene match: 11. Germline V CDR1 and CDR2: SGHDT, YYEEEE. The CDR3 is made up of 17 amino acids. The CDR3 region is CASSRGLRRTSTDTQYF. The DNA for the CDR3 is TGTGCCAGCAGCAGGGGGCTCCGGAGAACTAGCACAGATACGCAGTATTTT.

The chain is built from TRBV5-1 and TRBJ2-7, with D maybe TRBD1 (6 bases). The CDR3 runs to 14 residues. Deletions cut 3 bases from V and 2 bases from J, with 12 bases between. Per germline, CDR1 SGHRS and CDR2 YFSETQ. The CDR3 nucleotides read TGCGCCAGCAGCTCCGCAGGACAGCCCTACGAGCAGTACTTC. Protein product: CASSSAGQPYEQYF.

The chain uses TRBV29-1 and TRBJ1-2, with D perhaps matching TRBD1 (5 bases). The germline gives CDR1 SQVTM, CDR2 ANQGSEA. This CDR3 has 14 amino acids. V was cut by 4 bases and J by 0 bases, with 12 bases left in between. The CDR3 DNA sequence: TGCAGCGTTGTACGGGACGGGACTAACTATGGCTACACCTTC. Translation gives CSVVRDGTNYGYTF.

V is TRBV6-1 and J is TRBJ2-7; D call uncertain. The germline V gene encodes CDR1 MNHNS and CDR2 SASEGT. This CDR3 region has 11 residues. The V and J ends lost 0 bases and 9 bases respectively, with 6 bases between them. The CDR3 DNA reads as TGTGCCAGCAGTGAAGCGACAAGGCAGTACTTC. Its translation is CASSEATRQYF.

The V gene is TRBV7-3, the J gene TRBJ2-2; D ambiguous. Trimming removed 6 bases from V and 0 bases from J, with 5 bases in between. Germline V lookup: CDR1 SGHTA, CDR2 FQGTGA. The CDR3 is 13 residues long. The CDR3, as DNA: TGTGCCAGCAGATACTCGAACACCGGGGAGCTGTTTTTT. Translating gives CASRYSNTGELFF.

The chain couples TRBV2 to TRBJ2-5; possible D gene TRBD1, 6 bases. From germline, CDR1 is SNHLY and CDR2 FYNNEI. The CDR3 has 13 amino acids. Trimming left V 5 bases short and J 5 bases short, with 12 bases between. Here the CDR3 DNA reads TGTGCCAGCAGTACCAGGGGTCTGGAGACCCAGTACTTC. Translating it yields CASSTRGLETQYF.

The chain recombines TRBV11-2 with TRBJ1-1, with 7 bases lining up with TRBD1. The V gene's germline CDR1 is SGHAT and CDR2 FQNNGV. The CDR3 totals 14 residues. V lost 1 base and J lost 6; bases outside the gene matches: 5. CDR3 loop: CASSLARQGAEAFF. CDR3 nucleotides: TGTGCCAGCAGCTTAGCCCGACAGGGTGCTGAAGCTTTCTTT.

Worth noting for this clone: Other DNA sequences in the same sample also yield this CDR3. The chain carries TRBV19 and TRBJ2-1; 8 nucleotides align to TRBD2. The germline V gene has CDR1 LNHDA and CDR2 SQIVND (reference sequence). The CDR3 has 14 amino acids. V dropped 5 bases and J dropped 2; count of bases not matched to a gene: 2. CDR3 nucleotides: TGTGCCAGTAGTCCGGGACTAGCCTACAATGAGCAGTTCTTC. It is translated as CASSPGLAYNEQFF. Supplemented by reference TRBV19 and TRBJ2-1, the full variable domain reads DGGITQSPKYLFRKEGQNVTLSCEQNLNHDAMYWYRQDPGQGLRLIYYSQIVNDFQKGDIAEGYSVSREKKESFPLTVTSAQKNPTAFYLCASSPGLAYNEQFFGPGTRLTVL.